The text below deals with one TCR beta chain. PCR was performed a second time for roughly 7 to 12 cycles using a sample-barcoded 5' primer and a J-beta primer mix. One entry per CDR3 protein results from TCRdb running MiXCR on the 5' RACE reads. The profile shows approximately 490,000 distinct CDR3 sequences, more than 20% of them singletons. This record belongs to a study of blood T cells in healthy people across ages. Separately, the same data were catalogued under a study of T cells of mothers and their children.

The receptor was derived from a boy younger than 18 in good health. Sequences were obtained from blood.

Written as DNA, the CDR3 is TGCAGTGCTAGAGATCTGGACAGTGACGCGAACACCGGGGAGCTGTTTTTT. Its translation: CSARDLDSDANTGELFF. V gene TRBV20-1 combines with J gene TRBJ2-2; D is possibly TRBD1 (6 bases). This CDR3 contains 17 residues. V lost 0 bases, J lost 0 bases, and 14 bases lay in between. Germline lookup yields CDR1 DFQATT and CDR2 SNEGSKA (reference sequence).